This is a list of T cell receptor beta chains from one sample in a study of early stage breast cancer tumors. TCRdb's copy holds only in-frame clones and misses some; the assay was immunoSEQ multiplex PCR. Of 51,000 or so clones listed, roughly 83% are singletons. Sequencing input: blood. These receptors all stem from a person in their fifties or sixties with breast cancer. CDR3s include the opening cysteine and the closing phenylalanine or tryptophan. The order of the fields is V gene, J gene, clone size, D gene, CDR3 DNA, CDR3 protein. A D gene is named only where the DNA matches it firmly. Clone size is not always given. Where it is, it says once, few, many or a class for expanded clones.

V: TRBV7-8
J: TRBJ2-7
size: .
D: .
DNA: TGTGCCAGCAGCTTACCTAGATTTTCGGACGAGCAGTACTTC
CDR3: CASSLPRFSDEQYF

V: TRBV5-8
J: TRBJ1-5
size: .
D: .
DNA: TGTGCCAGCAGCTTGTGGGGGAGGGTGTATCATCAGCCCCAGCATTTT
CDR3: CASSLWGRVYHQPQHF

V: TRBV9
J: TRBJ2-1
size: .
D: TRBD2
DNA: TGTGCCAGCAGCGTGGGACTAGCGGGAGGTCTATATAATGAGCAGTTCTTC
CDR3: CASSVGLAGGLYNEQFF

V: TRBV7-2
J: TRBJ1-5
size: .
D: .
DNA: TGTGCCAGCAGCGTCAACGGAGCTCAGCCCCAGCATTTT
CDR3: CASSVNGAQPQHF

V: TRBV2
J: TRBJ1-1
size: .
D: .
DNA: TGTGCCAGCACCGAGGAGGTGAACACTGAAGCTTTCTTT
CDR3: CASTEEVNTEAFF

V: TRBV5-1
J: TRBJ2-7
size: .
D: .
DNA: TGCGCCAGCAGCTTGCGAGGGGGTGCTGGGTTTGACGAGCAGTACTTC
CDR3: CASSLRGGAGFDEQYF

V: TRBV6-4
J: TRBJ2-7
size: .
D: .
DNA: TGTGCCAGCACTCCGAAGGGGGGGACTAACTCCTACGAGCAGTACTTC
CDR3: CASTPKGGTNSYEQYF

V: TRBV6-1
J: TRBJ2-7
size: .
D: TRBD2
DNA: TGTGCCAGCAGTGAAGTTCTAGCGGGAAATCAGGGGTACTTC
CDR3: CASSEVLAGNQGYF

V: TRBV5-1
J: TRBJ1-2
size: once
D: TRBD1
DNA: TGCGCCAGCAGCTTGTTCCGGGACAGCGATACTAACTATGGCTACACCTTC
CDR3: CASSLFRDSDTNYGYTF

V: TRBV19
J: TRBJ2-4
size: .
D: TRBD1
DNA: TGTGCCAGTAGTCAGGACAGGGCCAGCAAAAACATTCAGTACTTC
CDR3: CASSQDRASKNIQYF

V: TRBV5-1
J: TRBJ1-3
size: few
D: .
DNA: TGCGCCAGCAGCTTGGATAACGGACGCACCATATATTTT
CDR3: CASSLDNGRTIYF

V: TRBV29-1
J: TRBJ2-1
size: .
D: .
DNA: TGCAGCGTTGCCGGGACTTACAATGAGCAGTTCTTC
CDR3: CSVAGTYNEQFF

V: TRBV29-1
J: TRBJ2-5
size: .
D: TRBD2
DNA: TGCAGCGTTGAATCTCGGGGGGGGACGTCCCAGTACTTC
CDR3: CSVESRGGTSQYF

V: TRBV18
J: TRBJ2-1
size: .
D: .
DNA: TGTGCCAGCTCACTCATCGACGCCGGGAATGAGCAGTTCTTC
CDR3: CASSLIDAGNEQFF

V: TRBV7-9
J: TRBJ2-2
size: .
D: TRBD2
DNA: TGTGCCAGCAGCCCTACTAGCGGGAGTCCGACCGGGGAGCTGTTTTTT
CDR3: CASSPTSGSPTGELFF